These T cell receptor beta chains were read from a single sample in a study of T cells in Graves' hyperthyroidism and ophthalmopathy. TCRdb reprocessed the multiplex PCR reads with MiXCR, giving one entry per CDR3 protein. The sample consists of approximately 480,000 distinct CDR3 sequences, around 21% of them appearing once. Sequencing was carried out using blood. These receptors were collected from a man aged 18 to 30 with Graves' hyperthyroidism. CDR3s include the opening cysteine and the closing phenylalanine or tryptophan. A D gene is named only where the DNA matches it firmly. Clone sizes are given selectively: once, few, many, or a class where the clone is expanded.

v_gene: TRBV28; abundance: NA; d_gene: NA; j_gene: TRBJ1-2; CDR3aa: CASSPRVGWGTNYGYTF; CDR3nt: TGTGCCAGCAGTCCACGAGTGGGTTGGGGTACTAACTATGGCTACACCTTC
v_gene: TRBV29-1; abundance: few; d_gene: NA; j_gene: TRBJ2-7; CDR3aa: CSVGQYEQYF; CDR3nt: TGCAGCGTTGGACAGTACGAGCAGTACTTC
v_gene: TRBV28; abundance: NA; d_gene: TRBD2; j_gene: TRBJ2-7; CDR3aa: CASSTPGLAYEQYF; CDR3nt: TGTGCCAGCAGTACACCCGGACTAGCTTACGAGCAGTACTTC
v_gene: TRBV19; abundance: many; d_gene: TRBD1; j_gene: TRBJ1-1; CDR3aa: CASSPGTGELNTEAFF; CDR3nt: TGTGCCAGTAGTCCGGGGACAGGGGAATTGAACACTGAAGCTTTCTTT
v_gene: TRBV19; abundance: few; d_gene: NA; j_gene: TRBJ1-6; CDR3aa: CASSATGDSPLHF; CDR3nt: TGTGCCAGTAGTGCGACGGGAGATTCACCCCTCCACTTT
v_gene: TRBV6-1; abundance: few; d_gene: TRBD1; j_gene: TRBJ2-2; CDR3aa: CASSRSGQGVAGELFF; CDR3nt: TGTGCCAGCAGTCGCTCCGGACAGGGCGTCGCCGGGGAGCTGTTTTTT
v_gene: TRBV19; abundance: many; d_gene: TRBD1; j_gene: TRBJ2-5; CDR3aa: CASNTPGQEETQYF; CDR3nt: TGTGCCAGTAACACTCCGGGACAGGAAGAGACCCAGTACTTC
v_gene: TRBV28; abundance: many; d_gene: TRBD1; j_gene: TRBJ2-5; CDR3aa: CASRGQDRGETQYF; CDR3nt: TGTGCCAGCAGAGGCCAAGACAGGGGGGAGACCCAGTACTTC
v_gene: TRBV6-1; abundance: many; d_gene: TRBD1; j_gene: TRBJ2-7; CDR3aa: CASSEALDRGYEQYF; CDR3nt: TGTGCCAGCAGTGAAGCGTTGGACAGGGGCTACGAGCAGTACTTC
v_gene: TRBV19; abundance: many; d_gene: NA; j_gene: TRBJ1-2; CDR3aa: CASSIAPARGYTF; CDR3nt: TGTGCCAGTAGTATCGCCCCTGCCCGTGGCTACACCTTC
v_gene: TRBV20-1; abundance: NA; d_gene: NA; j_gene: TRBJ1-5; CDR3aa: CSARGGRPNQPQHF; CDR3nt: TGCAGTGCTAGAGGGGGGCGCCCCAATCAGCCCCAGCATTTT
v_gene: TRBV20-1; abundance: many; d_gene: NA; j_gene: TRBJ1-2; CDR3aa: CSARDVGGLGYGYTF; CDR3nt: TGCAGTGCTAGAGATGTCGGGGGATTAGGGTATGGCTACACCTTC
v_gene: TRBV20-1; abundance: many; d_gene: TRBD1; j_gene: TRBJ1-5; CDR3aa: CSARDKTGGSDQPQHF; CDR3nt: TGCAGTGCTAGAGATAAGACAGGGGGAAGTGATCAGCCCCAGCATTTT
v_gene: TRBV12-3/TRBV12-4; abundance: many; d_gene: NA; j_gene: TRBJ1-5; CDR3aa: CASSLNSNQPQHF; CDR3nt: TGTGCCAGCAGCCTTAATAGCAATCAGCCCCAGCATTTT
v_gene: TRBV19; abundance: few; d_gene: NA; j_gene: TRBJ1-5; CDR3aa: CATATVRRNQPQHF; CDR3nt: TGTGCCACAGCAACGGTCAGACGCAATCAGCCCCAGCATTTT
v_gene: TRBV20-1; abundance: NA; d_gene: NA; j_gene: TRBJ1-5; CDR3aa: CSATDHSNQPQHF; CDR3nt: TGCAGTGCTACAGACCATAGCAATCAGCCCCAGCATTTT
v_gene: TRBV5-1; abundance: many; d_gene: NA; j_gene: TRBJ2-7; CDR3aa: CASSFPKETTYEQYF; CDR3nt: TGCGCCAGCAGCTTCCCAAAAGAGACGACCTACGAGCAGTACTTC
v_gene: TRBV12-3/TRBV12-4; abundance: many; d_gene: NA; j_gene: TRBJ1-1; CDR3aa: CASSFKSEAFF; CDR3nt: TGTGCCAGCAGTTTTAAGTCTGAAGCTTTCTTT
v_gene: TRBV30; abundance: NA; d_gene: NA; j_gene: TRBJ1-1; CDR3aa: CAWSQQGTEAFF; CDR3nt: TGTGCCTGGAGTCAGCAGGGGACTGAAGCTTTCTTT
v_gene: TRBV4-1; abundance: many; d_gene: NA; j_gene: TRBJ2-5; CDR3aa: CASSQFPVLETQYF; CDR3nt: TGCGCCAGCAGCCAGTTCCCGGTCCTAGAGACCCAGTACTTC
v_gene: TRBV6-5; abundance: many; d_gene: NA; j_gene: TRBJ1-5; CDR3aa: CASSTEQGPKHF; CDR3nt: TGTGCCAGCAGTACTGAACAGGGCCCAAAGCATTTT